The next 16 T cell receptor beta chains were all read from a single sample in a study of blood T cell repertoires in COVID-19. The protocol was immunoSEQ multiplex PCR, while the TCRdb copy is restricted to in-frame clones and leaves out a portion. This table holds hundreds of thousands of clones, 89% found once. Specimen: peripheral blood. These receptors were obtained from a woman between 55 and 75 years old with acute or convalescent COVID-19.

This chain uses TRBV27 with TRBJ1-3; D uncertain. This CDR3 comprises 14 residues. V lost 6 bases, J lost 1 base, and 10 bases lay in between. Per the germline V gene, CDR1 is MNHEY and CDR2 is SMNVEV (reference sequence). CDR3 nucleotide sequence: TGTGCCAGCAGCCTAGCCGGATCTGGAAACACCATATATTTT. It is translated as CASSLAGSGNTIYF.

The chain joins TRBV24-1 to TRBJ1-2; a possible D gene is TRBD1 (6 bases). Between the trimmed V and J ends, which lost 6 bases and 0 bases, there was a span of 13 bases. The CDR3 is 15 amino acids. CDR1 KGHDR and CDR2 SFDVKD come from the germline V gene. The CDR3 region is CATSTRTETNYGYTF. The CDR3 bases are TGTGCCACCAGTACCCGGACAGAGACTAACTATGGCTACACCTTC.

This chain connects TRBV12-3 or TRBV12-4 to TRBJ1-1; unclear D gene. The CDR3 is 13 amino acids. Trimming took off 2 bases at V and 7 bases at J, with 11 bases between the two ends. The CDR3 reads CASSLKEGVEAFF. The CDR3 region has the DNA TGTGCCAGCAGTTTAAAAGAGGGCGTTGAAGCTTTCTTT.

V is TRBV6-2 or TRBV6-3 and J is TRBJ2-7; D might be TRBD1 (6 bases). Germline CDR1 is MNHEY and CDR2 is SVGEGT. Trimming pared 4 bases from V and 2 bases from J, leaving 21 bases between. This CDR3 region has 17 residues. CDR3 DNA: TGTGCCAGCAGTTCCCCTCGTGGCAGGGGTCGCACCTACGAGCAGTACTTC. It translates to CASSSPRGRGRTYEQYF.

The V call is TRBV4-3, the J call TRBJ2-3; weak D call: TRBD2 (6 bases). There are 15 residues in the CDR3. Germline loops: CDR1 LGHNA, CDR2 YSLEER. Trimming removed 1 base at V and 5 bases at J, with 13 bases between. Written as DNA, the CDR3 is TGCGCCAGCAGCCAAGCGGGAGAGACTGTAGATACGCAGTATTTT. This encodes CASSQAGETVDTQYF.

J is TRBJ1-3 and V is TRBV5-1; no definite D call. CDR1 and CDR2 from the germline V gene are SGHRS and YFSETQ. Trimming cost V 0 bases and J 0 bases, with 7 bases left between them. This CDR3 contains 15 residues. CDR3 coding DNA: TGCGCCAGCAGCTTGGATAGCATCTCTGGAAACACCATATATTTT. This codes for CASSLDSISGNTIYF.

V and J are TRBV7-3 and TRBJ2-1, with 12 bases lining up with TRBD1. This CDR3 has 16 amino acids. The trim removed 4 bases at V and 7 bases at J, leaving 8 bases unmatched. CDR1 is SGHTA, CDR2 FQGTGA, per germline. In DNA form, the CDR3 reads TGTGCCAGCAGCTACCTGGGACAGGGGGCAACAAATGAGCAGTTCTTC. It specifies CASSYLGQGATNEQFF.

The rearrangement links TRBV2 to TRBJ2-5; 7 bases align to TRBD1. Unmatched junction bases numbered 9, after V lost 6 bases and J lost 5 bases. Germline V gene data show CDR1 as SNHLY and CDR2 as FYNNEI. This CDR3 is built from 14 residues. The CDR3 coding sequence is TGTGCCAGCAGGAAGGGGGCCGACGCGGAGACCCAGTACTTC. Its translation: CASRKGADAETQYF. Together with reference TRBV2 and TRBJ2-5, the CDR3 gives the full variable domain: EPEVTQTPSHQVTQMGQEVILRCVPISNHLYFYWYRQILGQKVEFLVSFYNNEISEKSEIFDDQFSVERPDGSNFTLKIRSTKLEDSAMYFCASRKGADAETQYFGPGTRLLVL.

The genes are TRBV27 and TRBJ2-7; D may be TRBD2 (7 bases). The germline V gene encodes CDR1 MNHEY and CDR2 SMNVEV (reference sequence). The CDR3 runs 17 residues. The V end lost 1 base, the J end lost 0 bases, and 16 bases lay between the germline ends. CDR3 sequence reads: CASSLLGGGPSSYEQYF. The CDR3 nucleotides read TGTGCCAGCAGTTTATTGGGGGGGGGCCCGAGCTCCTACGAGCAGTACTTC.

The chain links TRBV10-3 to TRBJ2-7; TRBD1 aligns across 8 bases. The germline V gene has CDR1 ENHRY and CDR2 SYGVKD. This CDR3 spans 13 amino acids. Trimming cost V 4 bases and J 4 bases; bases outside gene matches: 3. CDR3 loop: CAISAGGQYEQYF. In DNA form, the CDR3 reads TGTGCCATCAGTGCAGGGGGCCAGTACGAGCAGTACTTC.

V gene TRBV2 combines with J gene TRBJ1-4, with 9 bases fitting TRBD1. J lost 4 bases, V lost 5 bases, and 5 bases had no gene match. This CDR3 is 15 amino acids long. Per germline, CDR1 SNHLY and CDR2 FYNNEI. This chain's CDR3 is CASSPTGGLNEKLFF. The DNA for the CDR3 is TGTGCCAGCAGTCCTACAGGGGGCCTTAATGAAAAACTGTTTTTT.

This chain joins TRBV2 and TRBJ2-2; D unclear. Per germline, CDR1 SNHLY and CDR2 FYNNEI. The CDR3 is made up of 14 amino acids. Deletions cut 3 bases from V and 5 bases from J, with 10 bases between. CDR3 sequence reads: CASSESDITGELFF. The CDR3 DNA is TGTGCCAGCAGTGAGTCAGACATAACCGGGGAGCTGTTTTTT.

The CDR3 sequence is CAISEVATNEKLFF. The CDR3 coding sequence is TGTGCCATCAGTGAGGTAGCAACTAATGAAAAACTGTTTTTT. This chain joins TRBV10-3 and TRBJ1-4; D is unclear. The CDR3 runs to 14 residues. The V end lost 2 bases, the J end lost 0 bases, and 4 bases lay between the germline ends. Germline assignment: CDR1 ENHRY and CDR2 SYGVKD.

Only a few counts were recorded for this clone. The chain carries TRBV5-1 and TRBJ1-2; D gene uncertain. CDR3 length: 14 residues. V was pared by 4 bases and J by 6 bases, with 16 bases between. Germline V lookup: CDR1 SGHRS, CDR2 YFSETQ. CDR3: CASSPGGTTDGYTF. DNA for the CDR3: TGCGCCAGCAGCCCGGGAGGTACCACTGATGGCTACACCTTC.

The rearrangement uses TRBV7-9 and TRBJ2-2, with TRBD1 identical over 9 bases. The CDR3 loop spans 13 amino acids. Germline CDR1 is SEHNR and CDR2 is FQNEAQ (reference sequence). Unmatched junction bases numbered 1, after V lost 5 bases and J lost 6 bases. CDR3 bases: TGTGCCAGCAGCCGACAGGGGGCCGGGGAGCTGTTTTTT. Its translation: CASSRQGAGELFF. The full variable domain, completed using reference TRBV7-9 and TRBJ2-2, is DTGVSQNPRHKITKRGQNVTFRCDPISEHNRLYWYRQTLGQGPEFLTYFQNEAQLEKSRLLSDRFSAERPKGSFSTLEIQRTEQGDSAMYLCASSRQGAGELFFGEGSRLTVL.

This clone was detected only a few times. The rearrangement joins TRBV5-1 to TRBJ1-2; D unclear. Between the trimmed V and J ends, which lost 4 bases and 4 bases, there was a span of 17 bases. Germline lookup yields CDR1 SGHRS and CDR2 YFSETQ. This CDR3 is built from 15 residues. CDR3 region: CASSPPGTRGYGYTF. The CDR3 DNA reads as TGCGCCAGCAGCCCACCTGGCACCAGAGGCTATGGCTACACCTTC.